This T cell receptor beta chain was recorded in a study of blood T cell repertoires in COVID-19. Study in general: Material from acute and convalescent COVID-19 was sourced from the United States, Italy and Spain. T cells, B-cell-depleted T cells, or PBMCs supplied cDNA or gDNA.

Germline values: CDR1 ENHRY, CDR2 SYGVKD. This CDR3 contains 14 residues. The junction had 6 bases not matched to a gene; V was cut back by 0 bases and J by 7 bases. This table comes from immunoSEQ multiplex PCR, and its TCRdb copy is limited to in-frame clones, with some not included. The repertoire consists of about 210,000 clones, with under 90% occurring once and the leading ten covering under 8%. The receptor was isolated from a man between 60 and 75 years old with acute or convalescent COVID-19. Input material: peripheral blood. This chain links TRBV10-3 with TRBJ2-7; 7 bases are a match to TRBD1. Written as DNA, the CDR3 is TGTGCCATCAGTGAGTCGACAGGGTTCCTGGAGCAGTACTTC. Protein: CAISESTGFLEQYF.